This T cell receptor (beta chain) was sequenced in a study of T cells after yellow fever vaccination. Findings and limits, study-wide: Weaker overall was a secondary response that nonetheless peaked faster, on day 5 versus 15.

On this clonotype itself: Its antigen is currently unknown.

Looked up from germline, CDR1 is SGHRS and CDR2 is YFSETQ. V shed 10 bases and J shed 3 bases, with 17 bases lying between them. This CDR3 has 14 residues. TCRdb re-analysed the 5' RACE reads in MiXCR, keeping a single row per CDR3 protein. The data show hundreds of thousands of distinct CDR3 sequences, with approximately 13% seen just once and under 15% held by the top ten. This receptor was identified in a man aged 25 to 45 who received the YFV17D yellow fever vaccine. Material: PBMCs, obtained on the day of the yellow fever booster vaccination. The gene calls are TRBV5-1 and TRBJ2-1; tentative D call: TRBD2 (5 bases). The CDR3 protein is CASQQSGNYNEQFF. CDR3 nucleotides: TGCGCCTCACAGCAGAGCGGTAACTACAATGAGCAGTTCTTC. Supplemented by reference TRBV5-1 and TRBJ2-1, the full variable domain reads KAGVTQTPRYLIKTRGQQVTLSCSPISGHRSVSWYQQTPGQGLQFLFEYFSETQRNKGNFPGRFSGRQFSNSRSEMNVSTLELGDSALYLCASQQSGNYNEQFFGPGTRLTVL.